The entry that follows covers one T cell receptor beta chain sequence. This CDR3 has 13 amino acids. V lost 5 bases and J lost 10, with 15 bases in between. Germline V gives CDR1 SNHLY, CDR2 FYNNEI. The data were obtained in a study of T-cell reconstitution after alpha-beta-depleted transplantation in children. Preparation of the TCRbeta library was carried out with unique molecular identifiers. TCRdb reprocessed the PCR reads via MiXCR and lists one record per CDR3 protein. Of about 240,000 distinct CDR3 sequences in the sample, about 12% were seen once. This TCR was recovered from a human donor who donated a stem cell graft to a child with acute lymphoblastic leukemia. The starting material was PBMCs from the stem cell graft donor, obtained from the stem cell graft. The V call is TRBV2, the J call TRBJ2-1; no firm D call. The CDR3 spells CASSMTPSAEQFF. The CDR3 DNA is TGTGCCAGCAGTATGACCCCCTCAGCAGAGCAGTTCTTC.